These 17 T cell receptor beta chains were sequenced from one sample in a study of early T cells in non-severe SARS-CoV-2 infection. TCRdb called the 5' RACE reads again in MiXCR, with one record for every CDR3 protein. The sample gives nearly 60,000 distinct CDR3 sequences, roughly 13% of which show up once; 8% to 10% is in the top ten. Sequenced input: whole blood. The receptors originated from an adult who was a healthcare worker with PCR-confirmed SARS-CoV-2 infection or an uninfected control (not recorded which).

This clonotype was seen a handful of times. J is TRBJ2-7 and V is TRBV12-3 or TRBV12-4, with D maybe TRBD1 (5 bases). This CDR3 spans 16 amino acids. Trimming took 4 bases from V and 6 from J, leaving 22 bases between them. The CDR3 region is CASSSPLLDSWPEQYF. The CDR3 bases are TGTGCCAGCAGTTCTCCCTTACTTGACAGTTGGCCCGAGCAGTACTTC.

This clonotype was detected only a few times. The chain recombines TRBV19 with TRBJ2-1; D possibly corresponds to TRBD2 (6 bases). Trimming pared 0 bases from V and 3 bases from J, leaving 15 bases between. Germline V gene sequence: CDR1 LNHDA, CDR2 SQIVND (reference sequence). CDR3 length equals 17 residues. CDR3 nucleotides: TGTGCCAGTAGTATAGATTTCCAGCGGGCCTTCTACAATGAGCAGTTCTTC. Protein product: CASSIDFQRAFYNEQFF.

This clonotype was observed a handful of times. The CDR3 sequence: CSAHPGLGGNEQFF. For the CDR3, the DNA is TGCAGTGCTCACCCGGGACTAGGTGGCAATGAGCAGTTCTTC. The chain carries TRBV20-1 and TRBJ2-1, with 8 bases fitting TRBD2. The CDR3 has 14 residues. The J segment lost 6 bases and the V segment lost 5 bases, leaving 9 bases of the junction unmatched. From germline, CDR1 is DFQATT and CDR2 SNEGSKA (reference sequence).

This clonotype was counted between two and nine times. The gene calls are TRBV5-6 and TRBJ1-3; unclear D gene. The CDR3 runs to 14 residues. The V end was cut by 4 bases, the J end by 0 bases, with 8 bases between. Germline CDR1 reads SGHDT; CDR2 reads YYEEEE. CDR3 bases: TGTGCCAGCAGCCACCCAGTCTCTGGAAACACCATATATTTT. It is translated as CASSHPVSGNTIYF.

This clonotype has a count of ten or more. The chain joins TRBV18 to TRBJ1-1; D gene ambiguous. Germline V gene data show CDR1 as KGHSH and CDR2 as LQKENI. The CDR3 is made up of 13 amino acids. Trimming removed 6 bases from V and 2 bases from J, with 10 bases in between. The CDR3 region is CASSHRENTEAFF. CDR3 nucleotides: TGTGCCAGCTCCCACCGGGAAAACACTGAAGCTTTCTTT. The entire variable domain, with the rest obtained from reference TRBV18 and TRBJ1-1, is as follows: NAGVMQNPRHLVRRRGQEARLRCSPMKGHSHVYWYRQLPEEGLKFMVYLQKENIIDESGMPKERFSAEFPKEGPSILRIQQVVRGDSAAYFCASSHRENTEAFFGQGTRLTVV.

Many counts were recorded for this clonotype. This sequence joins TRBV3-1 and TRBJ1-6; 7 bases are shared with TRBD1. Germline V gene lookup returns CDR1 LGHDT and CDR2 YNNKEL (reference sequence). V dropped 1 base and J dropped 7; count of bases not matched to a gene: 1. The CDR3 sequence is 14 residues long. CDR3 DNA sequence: TGTGCCAGCAGCCAAGCGACAGGGAATTCACCCCTCCACTTT. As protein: CASSQATGNSPLHF.

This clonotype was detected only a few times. In DNA form, the CDR3 reads TGTGCCAGCAGTCAGACGCGAGCGGGGGAGCAGTACTTC. Translated, it gives CASSQTRAGEQYF. The V call is TRBV6-2 or TRBV6-3, the J call TRBJ2-7, with TRBD2 identical over 7 bases. The V gene end was trimmed by 5 bases and the J gene end by 7 bases; junction bases not matched to a gene: 8. From germline, CDR1 is MNHEY and CDR2 SVGEGT. The CDR3 extends over 13 amino acids.

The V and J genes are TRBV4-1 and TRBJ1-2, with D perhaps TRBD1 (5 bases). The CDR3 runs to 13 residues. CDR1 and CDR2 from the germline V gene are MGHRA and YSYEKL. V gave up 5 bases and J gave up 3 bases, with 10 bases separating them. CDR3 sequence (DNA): TGCGCCAGCAGCGGGGCGGGCTACTATGGCTACACCTTC. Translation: CASSGAGYYGYTF.

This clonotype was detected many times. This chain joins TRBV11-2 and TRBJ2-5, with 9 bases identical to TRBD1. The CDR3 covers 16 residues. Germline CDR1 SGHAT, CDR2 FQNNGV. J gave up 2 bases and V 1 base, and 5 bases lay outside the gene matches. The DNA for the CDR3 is TGTGCCAGCAGCTTAGGGGGGACAGGGCCGCAAGAGACCCAGTACTTC. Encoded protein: CASSLGGTGPQETQYF.

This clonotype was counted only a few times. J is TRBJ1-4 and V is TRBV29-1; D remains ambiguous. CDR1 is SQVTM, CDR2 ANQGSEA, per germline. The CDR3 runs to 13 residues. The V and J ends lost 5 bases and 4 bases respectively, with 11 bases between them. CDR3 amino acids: CSVSYASNEKLFF. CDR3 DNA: TGCAGCGTTTCCTACGCCAGTAATGAAAAACTGTTTTTT.

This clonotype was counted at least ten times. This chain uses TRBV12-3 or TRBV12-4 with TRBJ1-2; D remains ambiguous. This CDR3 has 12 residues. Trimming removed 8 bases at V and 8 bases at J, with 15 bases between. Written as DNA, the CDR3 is TGTGCCAGCGCCACGCCTCCGCGGGGCTACACCTTC. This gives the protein CASATPPRGYTF.

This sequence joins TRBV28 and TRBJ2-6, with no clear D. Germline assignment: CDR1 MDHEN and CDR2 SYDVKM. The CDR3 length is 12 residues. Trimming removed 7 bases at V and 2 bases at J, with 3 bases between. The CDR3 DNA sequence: TGTGCCAGCAATGCTGGGGCCAACGTCCTGACTTTC. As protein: CASNAGANVLTF.

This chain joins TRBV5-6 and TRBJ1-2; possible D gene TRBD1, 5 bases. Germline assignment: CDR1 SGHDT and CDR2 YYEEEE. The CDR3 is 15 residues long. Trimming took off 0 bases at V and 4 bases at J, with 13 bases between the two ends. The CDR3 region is CASSLGGQGIYGYTF. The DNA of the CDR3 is TGTGCCAGCAGCTTGGGAGGGCAGGGCATCTATGGCTACACCTTC.

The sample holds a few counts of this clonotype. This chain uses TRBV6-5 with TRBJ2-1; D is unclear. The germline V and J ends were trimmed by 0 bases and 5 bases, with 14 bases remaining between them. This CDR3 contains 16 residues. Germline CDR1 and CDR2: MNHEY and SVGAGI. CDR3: CASSYSIGPVHNEQFF. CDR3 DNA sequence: TGTGCCAGCAGTTACTCGATAGGGCCTGTCCACAATGAGCAGTTCTTC.

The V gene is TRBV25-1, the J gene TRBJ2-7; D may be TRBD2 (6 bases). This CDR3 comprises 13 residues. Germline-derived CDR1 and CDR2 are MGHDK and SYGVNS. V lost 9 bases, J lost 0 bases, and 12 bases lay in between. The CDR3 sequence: CASCGAFSYEQYF. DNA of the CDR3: TGTGCCAGTTGCGGGGCCTTCTCCTACGAGCAGTACTTC.

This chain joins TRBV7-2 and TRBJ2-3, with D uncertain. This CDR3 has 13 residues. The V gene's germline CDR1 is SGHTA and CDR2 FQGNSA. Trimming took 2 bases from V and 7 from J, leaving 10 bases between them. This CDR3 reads CASSLSFFNTQYF. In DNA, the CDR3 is TGTGCCAGCAGCTTATCATTCTTTAATACGCAGTATTTT.

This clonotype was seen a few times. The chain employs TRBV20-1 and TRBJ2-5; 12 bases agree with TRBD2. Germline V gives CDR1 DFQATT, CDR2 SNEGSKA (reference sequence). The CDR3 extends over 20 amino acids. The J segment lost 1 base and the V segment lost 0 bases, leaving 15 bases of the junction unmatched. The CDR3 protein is CSARDRGRTSGDLRQETQYF. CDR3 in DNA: TGCAGTGCTAGAGACCGCGGGCGGACTAGCGGGGACCTGCGCCAAGAGACCCAGTACTTC.